The 14 T cell receptor beta chains presented below share a single source sample, sequenced in a study of cytomegalovirus exposure and HLA in healthy donors. Use of 60 Vbeta and 13 Jbeta primers characterized the PCR. Sequencing was performed with immunoSEQ multiplex PCR; in TCRdb, only in-frame clones are kept and a portion is missing. The sample includes 130,000 or so clones, over 60% seen only once; the top ten take 0.75% to 0.95%. The source material was PBMCs. These receptors all stem from a woman aged 55 to 70 in good health and CMV-seronegative.

Notes on this clone: This sample also contains other DNA sequences that code for the same CDR3. This chain joins TRBV28 and TRBJ1-2; 11 bases match TRBD1. The CDR3 covers 17 residues. Germline CDR1 reads MDHEN; CDR2 reads SYDVKM. V shed 9 bases and J 4 bases; nucleotides not matched to a gene: 16. The CDR3 bases are TGTGCCAGTACCCACAGGACAGGGGGCTTTCTGGGCTATGGCTACACCTTC. Amino acids: CASTHRTGGFLGYGYTF.

This clone was seen a handful of times. The chain recombines TRBV5-6 with TRBJ1-1; D is undetermined. V was shortened by 3 bases and J by 6 bases, with 15 bases between the two germline ends. Germline CDR1 and CDR2: SGHDT and YYEEEE. This CDR3 comprises 14 residues. CDR3 sequence: CASSSPVVGAEAFF. The CDR3 bases are TGTGCCAGCAGCTCGCCCGTCGTGGGAGCTGAAGCTTTCTTT.

The V call is TRBV5-1, the J call TRBJ2-3; D is undetermined. The CDR3 is 14 residues long. Germline values: CDR1 SGHRS, CDR2 YFSETQ. Trimming cost V 0 bases and J 5 bases, with 10 bases left between them. DNA for the CDR3: TGCGCCAGCAGCTTGGATACCGCGCAAGATACGCAGTATTTT. Translated: CASSLDTAQDTQYF.

The chain combines TRBV14 with TRBJ2-1; 10 bases line up with TRBD2. Germline-derived CDR1 and CDR2 are SGHDN and FVKESK. V dropped 4 bases and J dropped 2; count of bases not matched to a gene: 8. The CDR3 extends over 17 amino acids. CDR3 nucleotide sequence: TGTGCCAGCAGCCCGGATCCCGGGACTAGCGCCTACAATGAGCAGTTCTTC. It translates to CASSPDPGTSAYNEQFF.

This chain joins TRBV9 and TRBJ2-2; 13 positions match TRBD2. CDR3 length: 18 amino acids. Germline V gene sequence: CDR1 SGDLS, CDR2 YYNGEE. With V trimmed by 3 bases and J by 8 bases, 13 bases remained unmatched. The CDR3 DNA follows: TGTGCCAGCAGCGGGACCTCCAGGACTAGCGGGGGACTAGGGGAGCTGTTTTTT. Its translation: CASSGTSRTSGGLGELFF.

The chain joins TRBV28 to TRBJ2-5; 8 positions agree with TRBD2. Germline V gene lookup returns CDR1 MDHEN and CDR2 SYDVKM. V lost 2 bases, J lost 4 bases, and 12 bases stayed unmatched. The CDR3 is 17 amino acids. For the CDR3, the DNA is TGTGCCAGCAGTTTAGGGCGCGGGGGGTATGTCGCAGAGACCCAGTACTTC. This codes for CASSLGRGGYVAETQYF.

This chain uses TRBV6-5 with TRBJ1-6, with TRBD1 as a possible D gene (5 bases). Germline CDR1 MNHEY, CDR2 SVGAGI. V lost 6 bases to trimming and J lost 10 bases, with 19 bases between them. The CDR3 is 15 residues long. The CDR3 DNA reads as TGTGCCAGCAGCTCAACCCGGGGGTTGAGGTCACCCCTCCACTTT. Its protein is CASSSTRGLRSPLHF.

V gene TRBV29-1 combines with J gene TRBJ1-2; D not resolved. This CDR3 is 12 amino acids long. Looked up from germline, CDR1 is SQVTM and CDR2 is ANQGSEA. V lost 4 bases and J lost 1, with 7 bases in between. The CDR3 spells CSVAAGNYGYTF. CDR3 DNA: TGCAGCGTTGCGGCGGGTAACTATGGCTACACCTTC.

The genes are TRBV5-4 and TRBJ2-7; D possibly corresponds to TRBD2 (6 bases). Trimming stripped 2 bases from V and 2 bases from J, with 11 bases between. This CDR3 spans 14 amino acids. The V gene's germline CDR1 is SGHNT and CDR2 YYREEE (reference sequence). CDR3 region: CASSFSSGAYEQYF. DNA for the CDR3: TGTGCCAGCAGCTTCAGTAGCGGAGCCTACGAGCAGTACTTC. Full variable domain (missing parts from reference TRBV5-4 and TRBJ2-7): ETGVTQSPTHLIKTRGQQVTLRCSSQSGHNTVSWYQQALGQGPQFIFQYYREEENGRGNFPPRFSGLQFPNYSSELNVNALELDDSALYLCASSFSSGAYEQYFGPGTRLTVT.

The genes are TRBV27 and TRBJ2-6; D remains unclear. V lost 2 bases, J lost 0 bases, and 5 bases lay in between. Looked up from germline, CDR1 is MNHEY and CDR2 is SMNVEV (reference sequence). The CDR3 contains 15 residues. This CDR3 is CASSLLGSGANVLTF. The CDR3 region has the DNA TGTGCCAGCAGTTTACTAGGCTCTGGGGCCAACGTCCTGACTTTC.

The J gene is TRBJ2-1, the V gene TRBV21-1; the table assigns TRBD2, which was not confirmed against the DNA. TRBV21-1 is a pseudogene. This CDR3 spans 18 amino acids. The CDR3 DNA follows: TGTGCCAGCAGCAAAAGAACTCCTCGGAGCGGGAGGAGGGATGAGCAGTTCTTC. This codes for CASSKRTPRSGRRDEQFF.

The chain employs TRBV7-2 and TRBJ2-1; D perhaps matches TRBD2 (6 bases). The CDR3 runs to 13 residues. Germline-derived CDR1 and CDR2 are SGHTA and FQGNSA. The V end was cut by 5 bases, the J end by 9 bases, with 14 bases between. CDR3: CASSQGPGGEQFF. CDR3 nucleotide sequence: TGTGCCAGCAGCCAAGGGCCCGGGGGTGAGCAGTTCTTC.

The rearrangement uses TRBV4-1 and TRBJ2-6; D is unclear. Trimming shortened V by 1 base and J by 1 base, and 14 bases separated the two germline ends. CDR3 length equals 18 residues. Germline CDR1 is MGHRA and CDR2 is YSYEKL. The DNA of the CDR3 is TGCGCCAGCAGCCAAGTGGCTGGGCCGATTTCTGGGGCCAACGTCCTGACTTTC. Encoded protein: CASSQVAGPISGANVLTF.

The chain carries TRBV10-1 and TRBJ2-1; D not certain. V lost 10 bases to trimming and J lost 5 bases, with 18 bases between them. Germline values: CDR1 WNHNN, CDR2 SYGVQD (reference sequence). The CDR3 runs 14 residues. The CDR3 DNA follows: TGCGCCACAGGCAGTAGAGTCGGTAACAATGAGCAGTTCTTC. Protein sequence: CATGSRVGNNEQFF.